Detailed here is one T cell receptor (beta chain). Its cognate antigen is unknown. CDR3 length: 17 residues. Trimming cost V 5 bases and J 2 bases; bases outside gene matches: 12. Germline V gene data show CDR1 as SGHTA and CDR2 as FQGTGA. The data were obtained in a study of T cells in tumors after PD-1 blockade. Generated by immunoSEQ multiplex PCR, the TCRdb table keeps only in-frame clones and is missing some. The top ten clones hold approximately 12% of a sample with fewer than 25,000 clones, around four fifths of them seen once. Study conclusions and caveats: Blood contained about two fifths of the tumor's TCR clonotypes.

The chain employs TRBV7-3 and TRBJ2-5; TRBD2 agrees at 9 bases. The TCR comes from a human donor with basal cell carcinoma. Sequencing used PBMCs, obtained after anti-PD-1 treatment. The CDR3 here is CASSQNPLAGSQETQYF. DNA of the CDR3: TGTGCCAGCAGCCAAAACCCCCTAGCGGGGTCACAAGAGACCCAGTACTTC.